The clone carrying this T cell receptor (beta chain) was seen once. In the PCR, 60 Vbeta and 13 Jbeta primers were used. Clones were sequenced by immunoSEQ multiplex PCR, and TCRdb holds only the in-frame ones, with some missing. The sample contains about 160,000 clones, about three quarters of which appear only once. Trimming took 0 bases from V and 0 from J; bases not matched to a gene: 7. The CDR3 totals 19 residues. Germline V CDR1 and CDR2: MGHRA, YSYEKL. This sample stems from a study of cytomegalovirus exposure and HLA in healthy donors. Material: PBMCs. The TCR comes from a female donor in good health and CMV-seronegative. V and J are TRBV4-1 and TRBJ2-1, with 11 bases fitting TRBD2. This chain's CDR3 is CASSQEVGGLAASYNEQFF. The CDR3 bases are TGCGCCAGCAGCCAAGAAGTTGGGGGACTAGCGGCCTCCTACAATGAGCAGTTCTTC.